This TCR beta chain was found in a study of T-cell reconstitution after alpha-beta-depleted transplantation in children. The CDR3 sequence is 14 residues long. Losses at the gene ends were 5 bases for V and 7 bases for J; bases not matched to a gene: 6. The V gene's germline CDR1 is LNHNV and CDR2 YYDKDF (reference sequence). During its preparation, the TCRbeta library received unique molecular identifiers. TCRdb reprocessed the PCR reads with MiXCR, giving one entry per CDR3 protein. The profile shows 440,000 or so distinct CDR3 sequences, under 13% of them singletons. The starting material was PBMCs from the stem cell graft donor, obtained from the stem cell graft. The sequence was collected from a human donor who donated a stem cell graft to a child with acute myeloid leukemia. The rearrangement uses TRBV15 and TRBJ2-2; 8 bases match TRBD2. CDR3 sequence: CATSPGGDSGELFF. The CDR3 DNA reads TGTGCCACCAGCCCGGGGGGGGATAGCGGGGAGCTGTTTTTT.